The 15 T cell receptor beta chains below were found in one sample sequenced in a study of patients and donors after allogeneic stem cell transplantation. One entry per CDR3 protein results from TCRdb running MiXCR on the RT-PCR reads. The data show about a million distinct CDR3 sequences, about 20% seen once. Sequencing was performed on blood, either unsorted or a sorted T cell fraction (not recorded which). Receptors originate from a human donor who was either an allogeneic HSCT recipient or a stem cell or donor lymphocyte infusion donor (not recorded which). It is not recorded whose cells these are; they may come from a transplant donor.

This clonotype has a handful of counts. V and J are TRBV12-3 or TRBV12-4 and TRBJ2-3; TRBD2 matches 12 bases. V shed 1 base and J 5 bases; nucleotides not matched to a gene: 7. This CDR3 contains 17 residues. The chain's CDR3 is CASSLGLAGGPQDTQYF. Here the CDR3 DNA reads TGTGCCAGCAGTTTAGGCCTAGCGGGGGGGCCTCAAGATACGCAGTATTTT.

The CDR3: CASSDGGENTEAFF. The CDR3 nucleotides are TGTGCCAGCAGTGACGGAGGGGAGAACACTGAAGCTTTCTTT. The V call is TRBV2, the J call TRBJ1-1; weak D call: TRBD1 (5 bases). Trimming left V 3 bases short and J 1 base short, with 9 bases between. The CDR3 contains 14 residues. Germline V lookup: CDR1 SNHLY, CDR2 FYNNEI.

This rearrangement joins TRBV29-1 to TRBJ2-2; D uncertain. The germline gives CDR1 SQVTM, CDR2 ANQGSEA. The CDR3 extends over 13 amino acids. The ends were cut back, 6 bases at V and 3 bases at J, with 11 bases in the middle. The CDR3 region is CSVRLLDTGELFF. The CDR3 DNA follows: TGCAGCGTACGGCTTTTGGACACCGGGGAGCTGTTTTTT.

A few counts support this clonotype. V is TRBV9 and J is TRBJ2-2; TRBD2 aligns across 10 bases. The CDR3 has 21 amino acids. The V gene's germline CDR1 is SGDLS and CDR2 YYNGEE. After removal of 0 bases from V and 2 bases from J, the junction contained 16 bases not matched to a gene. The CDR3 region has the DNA TGTGCCAGCAGCGTAGATACGGGACTAGCGCGAATAGGGGTCAACACCGGGGAGCTGTTTTTT. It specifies CASSVDTGLARIGVNTGELFF.

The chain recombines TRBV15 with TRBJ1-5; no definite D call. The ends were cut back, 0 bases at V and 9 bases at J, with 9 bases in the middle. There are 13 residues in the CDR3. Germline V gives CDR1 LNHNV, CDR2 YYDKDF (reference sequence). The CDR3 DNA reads TGTGCCACCAGCAGAGATATGTTCTTGCCCCAGCATTTT. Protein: CATSRDMFLPQHF.

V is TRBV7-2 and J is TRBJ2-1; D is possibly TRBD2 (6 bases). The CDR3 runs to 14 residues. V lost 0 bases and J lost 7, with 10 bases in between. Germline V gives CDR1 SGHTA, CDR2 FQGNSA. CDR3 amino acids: CASSLAGTANEQFF. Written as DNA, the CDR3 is TGTGCCAGCAGCTTAGCCGGGACTGCTAATGAGCAGTTCTTC.

Here the CDR3 reads CASSYGDRIRPAGANVLTF. Here the CDR3 DNA reads TGTGCCAGCAGTTACGGGGACAGAATCCGACCCGCTGGGGCCAACGTCCTGACTTTC. The chain carries TRBV6-5 and TRBJ2-6; the match to TRBD1 covers 7 bases. Per the germline V gene, CDR1 is MNHEY and CDR2 is SVGAGI. Trimming cost V 2 bases and J 2 bases; bases outside gene matches: 12. The CDR3 has 19 residues.

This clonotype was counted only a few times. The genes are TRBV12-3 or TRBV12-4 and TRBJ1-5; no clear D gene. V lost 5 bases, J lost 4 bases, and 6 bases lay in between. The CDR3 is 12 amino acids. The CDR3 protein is CASSNLNQPQHF. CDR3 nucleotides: TGTGCCAGCAGTAACCTTAATCAGCCCCAGCATTTT.

CDR3: CATRSGAGYGYTF. In DNA, the CDR3 is TGTGCCACCCGATCGGGGGCTGGGTATGGCTACACCTTC. The V and J genes are TRBV28 and TRBJ1-2; D may be TRBD1 (6 bases). This CDR3 contains 13 residues. Germline V lookup: CDR1 MDHEN, CDR2 SYDVKM. V lost 10 bases and J 5 bases, leaving 17 bases between the germline ends.

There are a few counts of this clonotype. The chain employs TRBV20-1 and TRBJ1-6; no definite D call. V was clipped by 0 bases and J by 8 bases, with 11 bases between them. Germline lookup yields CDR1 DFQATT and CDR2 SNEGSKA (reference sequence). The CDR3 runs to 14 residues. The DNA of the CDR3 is TGCAGTGCTAGAGAGCCAGCGGGATATTCACCCCTCCACTTT. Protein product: CSAREPAGYSPLHF.

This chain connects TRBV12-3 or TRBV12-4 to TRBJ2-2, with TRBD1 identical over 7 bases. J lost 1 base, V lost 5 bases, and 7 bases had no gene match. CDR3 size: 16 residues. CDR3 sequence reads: CASSGYRGGNTGELFF. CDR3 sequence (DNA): TGTGCCAGCAGTGGCTACAGGGGCGGGAACACCGGGGAGCTGTTTTTT.

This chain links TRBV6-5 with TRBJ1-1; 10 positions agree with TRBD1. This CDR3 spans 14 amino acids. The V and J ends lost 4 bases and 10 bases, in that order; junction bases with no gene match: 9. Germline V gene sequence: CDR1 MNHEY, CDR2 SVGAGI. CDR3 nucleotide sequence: TGTGCCAGCAGTTCCCCGGGACAGGGGAACCGAGCTTTCTTT. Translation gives CASSSPGQGNRAFF.

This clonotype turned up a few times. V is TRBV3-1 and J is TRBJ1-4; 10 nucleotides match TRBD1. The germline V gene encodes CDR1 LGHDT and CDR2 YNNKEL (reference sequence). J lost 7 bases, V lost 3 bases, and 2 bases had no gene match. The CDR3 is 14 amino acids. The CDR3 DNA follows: TGTGCCAGCAGCCAGACAGGGGGCTTTGAAAAACTGTTTTTT. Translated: CASSQTGGFEKLFF.

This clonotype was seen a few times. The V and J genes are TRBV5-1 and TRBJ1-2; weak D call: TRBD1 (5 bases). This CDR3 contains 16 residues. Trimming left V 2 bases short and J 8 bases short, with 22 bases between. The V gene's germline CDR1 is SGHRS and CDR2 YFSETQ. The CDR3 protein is CASSFEGPRGGSGYTF. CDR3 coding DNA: TGCGCCAGCAGCTTCGAGGGACCTCGGGGCGGATCGGGCTACACCTTC.

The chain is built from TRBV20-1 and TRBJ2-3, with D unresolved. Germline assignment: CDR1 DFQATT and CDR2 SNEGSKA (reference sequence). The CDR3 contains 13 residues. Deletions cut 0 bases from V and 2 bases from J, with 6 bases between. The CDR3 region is CSAREHYTDTQYF. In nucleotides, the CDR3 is TGCAGTGCTAGAGAGCACTACACAGATACGCAGTATTTT.